This paragraph reports one TCR beta chain. This sample is part of a study of a mutant IDH1 vaccine in newly diagnosed glioma. CDR1 MNHEY and CDR2 SMNVEV come from the germline V gene (reference sequence). Trimming removed 2 bases from V and 2 bases from J, with 13 bases in between. The CDR3 covers 16 residues. The time point was: baseline, week 1 (first vaccination visit). Documented treatment: pre-vaccination baseline after standard-of-care therapy. The method was immunoSEQ multiplex PCR; TCRdb's version includes in-frame clones alone and lacks a portion of them. In the table there are 90,000 to 95,000 clones, 83% of which are singletons.

This TCR derives from a woman between 50 and 59 years old with glioma. The V and J genes are TRBV27 and TRBJ1-5; maybe TRBD1 (6 bases). The material sequenced was PBMCs, taken from a glioma patient treated with radiotherapy, temozolomide or both. As DNA, the CDR3 is TGTGCCAGCAGTTTAAGAGGGGGTGATCGCAATCAGCCCCAGCATTTT. Encoded protein: CASSLRGGDRNQPQHF.